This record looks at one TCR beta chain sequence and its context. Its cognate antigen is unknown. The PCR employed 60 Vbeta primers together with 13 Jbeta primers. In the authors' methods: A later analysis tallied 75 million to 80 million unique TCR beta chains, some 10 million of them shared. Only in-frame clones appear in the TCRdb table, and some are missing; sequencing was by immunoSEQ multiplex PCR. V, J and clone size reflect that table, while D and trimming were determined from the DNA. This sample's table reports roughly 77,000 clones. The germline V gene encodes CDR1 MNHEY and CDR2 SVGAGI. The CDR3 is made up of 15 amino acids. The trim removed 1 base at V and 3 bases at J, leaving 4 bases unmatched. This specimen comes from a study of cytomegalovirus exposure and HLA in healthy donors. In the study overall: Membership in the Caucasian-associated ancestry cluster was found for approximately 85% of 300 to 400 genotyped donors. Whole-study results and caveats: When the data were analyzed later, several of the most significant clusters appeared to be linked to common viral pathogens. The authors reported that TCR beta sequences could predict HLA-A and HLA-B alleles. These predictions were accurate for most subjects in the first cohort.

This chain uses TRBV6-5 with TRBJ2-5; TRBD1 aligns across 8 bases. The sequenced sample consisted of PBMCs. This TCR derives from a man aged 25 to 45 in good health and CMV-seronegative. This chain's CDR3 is CASSYWTGSKETQYF. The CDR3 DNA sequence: TGTGCCAGCAGTTACTGGACAGGGAGCAAAGAGACCCAGTACTTC.